The 17 T cell receptor beta chains below come from one sample, sequenced in a study of beta chain features in type 1 diabetes. TCRB transcripts that were expressed got sequenced, as all of the isolated RNA had been reverse transcribed. TCRdb keeps only in-frame clones here, not all; method: immunoSEQ multiplex PCR. The repertoire consists of 52,000 or so clones, with around half occurring once and the leading ten covering roughly 2.5%. Whole-study results and caveats: All four CD4+ subsets from Type 1 diabetes patients carried moderately but significantly shorter TCRB CDR3s.

Their specific antigens are unknown. Sequencing was carried out using Tregs from blood. The receptors originated from a woman in her thirties or forties with type 1 diabetes.

In this sample, this clone turned up a few times. The chain joins TRBV25-1 to TRBJ1-2; possible D gene TRBD1, 5 bases. There are 13 residues in the CDR3. With 4 bases removed from V and 5 bases from J, the gap between germline ends came to 11 bases. The germline CDR1 and CDR2 sequences are MGHDK and SYGVNS. In DNA, the CDR3 is TGTGCCAGCAGTGGGCACAGGTCGTATGGCTACACCTTC. Its translation: CASSGHRSYGYTF.

The gene calls are TRBV5-1 and TRBJ1-1; D is undetermined. Germline assignment: CDR1 SGHRS and CDR2 YFSETQ. With 5 bases removed from V and 5 bases from J, the gap between germline ends came to 7 bases. CDR3 length: 11 residues. CDR3 protein: CASSYMTEAFF. The CDR3 nucleotides read TGCGCCAGCAGTTACATGACTGAAGCTTTCTTT.

The sample holds a few counts of this clone. Compared with germline, one end of the junction differs, possibly owing to a read error. This chain links TRBV6-5 with TRBJ1-1; TRBD1 matches at 11 bases. The CDR3 is 12 amino acids. Germline-derived CDR1 and CDR2 are MNHEY and SVGAGI. CDR3 coding DNA: TGTGCCAGCAGTTACCGGGGACAGGGGGGGATCTTT. It translates to CASSYRGQGGIF.

The genes are TRBV11-2 and TRBJ2-3; 7 positions match TRBD1. J was trimmed by 4 bases and V by 6 bases; bases with no gene match: 7. This CDR3 region has 14 residues. In germline, CDR1 is SGHAT, CDR2 FQNNGV. The CDR3 DNA is TGTGCCAGCAGACCTACAGGGGTGCCAGATACGCAGTATTTT. It specifies CASRPTGVPDTQYF. Using reference TRBV11-2 and TRBJ2-3 for the parts outside the CDR3, the full variable domain is EAGVAQSPRYKIIEKRQSVAFWCNPISGHATLYWYQQILGQGPKLLIQFQNNGVVDDSQLPKDRFSAERLKGVDSTLKIQPAKLEDSAVYLCASRPTGVPDTQYFGPGTRLTVL.

The chain couples TRBV6-6 to TRBJ2-2; tentative D call: TRBD2 (5 bases). Germline V gene lookup returns CDR1 MNHNY and CDR2 SVGAGI (reference sequence). The CDR3 covers 13 residues. Trimming stripped 5 bases from V and 7 bases from J, with 11 bases between. Here the CDR3 DNA reads TGTGCCAGCAGTCCTACGGGGATCGGGGAGCTGTTTTTT. As protein: CASSPTGIGELFF.

The chain is built from TRBV7-2 and TRBJ2-5; 8 bases agree with TRBD2. With 5 bases clipped from V and 4 bases from J, the junction kept 12 bases outside the gene matches. The CDR3 runs 16 residues. The germline gives CDR1 SGHTA, CDR2 FQGNSA. CDR3 residues: CASSPRLGGAAETQYF. In nucleotides, the CDR3 is TGTGCCAGCAGCCCTCGGCTCGGGGGGGCCGCAGAGACCCAGTACTTC.

The chain couples TRBV15 to TRBJ2-1, with TRBD2 identical over 8 bases. V shed 0 bases and J 15 bases; nucleotides not matched to a gene: 7. CDR1 and CDR2 from the germline V gene are LNHNV and YYDKDF (reference sequence). This CDR3 is 13 amino acids long. The CDR3 loop reads CATSRDGAGGLFF. The CDR3 nucleotides read TGTGCCACCAGCAGAGATGGGGCGGGGGGTCTGTTCTTC.

The genes are TRBV7-2 and TRBJ2-1; tentatively, D is TRBD2 (6 bases). Trimming cost V 5 bases and J 0 bases, with 11 bases left between them. The CDR3 is made up of 15 amino acids. Germline-derived CDR1 and CDR2 are SGHTA and FQGNSA. In nucleotides, the CDR3 is TGTGCCAGCAGCCGGGGGAGTAGCTCCTACAATGAGCAGTTCTTC. Translated: CASSRGSSSYNEQFF.

This clone has at least ten counts. The rearrangement uses TRBV10-3 and TRBJ1-1; D is uncertain. The CDR3 runs 13 residues. The germline gives CDR1 ENHRY, CDR2 SYGVKD. V lost 2 bases and J lost 1, with 5 bases in between. CDR3 DNA: TGTGCCATCAGTGAGGGGCAGAACACTGAAGCTTTCTTT. Its protein is CAISEGQNTEAFF.

The V and J genes are TRBV19 and TRBJ1-5; D unclear. The CDR3 is 14 amino acids. The germline gives CDR1 LNHDA, CDR2 SQIVND (reference sequence). V lost 4 bases to trimming and J lost 3 bases, with 10 bases between them. The CDR3 loop reads CASSNLQDNQPQHF. CDR3 in DNA: TGTGCCAGTAGTAACTTGCAAGACAATCAGCCCCAGCATTTT.

The J gene is TRBJ1-5, the V gene TRBV7-2; 7 bases are a match to TRBD1. The CDR3 runs 16 residues. Looked up from germline, CDR1 is SGHTA and CDR2 is FQGNSA. V dropped 5 bases and J dropped 4; count of bases not matched to a gene: 11. CDR3 in amino acids: CASSPSRRGRNQPQHF. The CDR3 DNA reads as TGTGCCAGCAGCCCGTCTCGGAGGGGGCGAAATCAGCCCCAGCATTTT.

This chain connects TRBV7-2 to TRBJ2-7; no firm D call. The V and J ends lost 3 bases and 2 bases respectively, with 11 bases between them. The germline V gene encodes CDR1 SGHTA and CDR2 FQGNSA. The CDR3 is 14 amino acids. The CDR3 is CASSLTRSTYEQYF. The DNA of the CDR3 is TGTGCCAGCAGCTTGACACGTTCTACCTACGAGCAGTACTTC.

V and J are TRBV2 and TRBJ2-7; D may be TRBD1 (5 bases). The V gene lost 1 base and the J gene lost 6 bases, with 13 bases spanning the gap. This CDR3 region has 14 residues. Germline assignment: CDR1 SNHLY and CDR2 FYNNEI. Written as DNA, the CDR3 is TGTGCCAGCAGTGAAGGTCAGGGTTGGGGCGAGCAGTACTTC. This sequence encodes CASSEGQGWGEQYF.

The rearrangement links TRBV5-1 to TRBJ2-7; TRBD2 matches 7 bases. Germline CDR1 reads SGHRS; CDR2 reads YFSETQ. The CDR3 spans 15 residues. Trimming took 2 bases from V and 1 from J; bases not matched to a gene: 6. The CDR3, as DNA: TGCGCCAGCAGCTTTCTGGCTAGCGGTTCCTACGAGCAGTACTTC. Its translation is CASSFLASGSYEQYF.

The CDR3 loop is CASSLSPREGGTEAFF. CDR3 bases: TGTGCCAGCAGTTTATCCCCAAGGGAAGGGGGCACTGAAGCTTTCTTT. The chain carries TRBV27 and TRBJ1-1; D might be TRBD1 (6 bases). The CDR3 runs 16 residues. Between the trimmed V and J ends, which lost 0 bases and 4 bases, there was a span of 15 bases. Germline CDR1 and CDR2: MNHEY and SMNVEV (reference sequence).

This clone was counted between two and nine times. The chain couples TRBV7-2 to TRBJ2-3; 12 bases line up with TRBD1. Looked up from germline, CDR1 is SGHTA and CDR2 is FQGNSA. The CDR3 loop spans 15 amino acids. V trimming: 0 bases; J trimming: 6 bases; junction bases outside the gene matches: 1. CDR3 protein: CASSLAGQGADTQYF. CDR3 DNA: TGTGCCAGCAGCTTAGCGGGACAGGGGGCGGATACGCAGTATTTT. Together with reference TRBV7-2 and TRBJ2-3, the CDR3 gives the full variable domain: GAGVSQSPSNKVTEKGKDVELRCDPISGHTALYWYRQSLGQGLEFLIYFQGNSAPDKSGLPSDRFSAERTGGSVSTLTIQRTQQEDSAVYLCASSLAGQGADTQYFGPGTRLTVL.

V usage is TRBV29-1 and J usage is TRBJ1-4; 7 bases are shared with TRBD1. Germline CDR1 reads SQVTM; CDR2 reads ANQGSEA. CDR3 length equals 14 residues. The V segment lost 7 bases and the J segment 1 base; nucleotides outside the gene matches: 6. The CDR3 protein is CSGGYRGTNEKLFF. CDR3 nucleotide sequence: TGCAGCGGGGGGTACAGGGGAACTAATGAAAAACTGTTTTTT.